Presented here are 3 T cell receptor beta chains from one specimen sequenced in a study of Ad26.COV2.S vaccination and SARS-CoV-2 variants. The treatment: roughly 19 received Ad26.COV2.S at low or high dose, single or two shots; 5 received placebo; per-sample allocation not given. Day 63 after the first injection of vaccine or placebo was the sampling time. Sequencing was performed with immunoSEQ multiplex PCR; in TCRdb, only in-frame clones are kept and a portion is missing. The sample comprises about 400,000 clones, around 82% of which are singletons, and 7.4% rests with the top ten. Material: peripheral blood, obtained in a trial of Ad26.COV2.S vaccine versus placebo. These receptors were obtained from a person between 18 and 65 years old who received the Ad26.COV2.S COVID-19 vaccine or a placebo.

This clone was seen repeatedly, ten times or more. The rearrangement uses TRBV9 and TRBJ2-3; a possible D gene is TRBD2 (6 bases). The CDR3 spans 14 residues. In germline, CDR1 is SGDLS, CDR2 YYNGEE. V lost 5 bases and J lost 0, with 10 bases in between. The DNA of the CDR3 is TGTGCCAGCAGAAAGGGAGGTAGCACAGATACGCAGTATTTT. Amino acid sequence: CASRKGGSTDTQYF. Looking up the rest from reference TRBV9 and TRBJ2-3 gives the full variable domain: DSGVTQTPKHLITATGQRVTLRCSPRSGDLSVYWYQQSLDQGLQFLIQYYNGEERAKGNILERFSAQQFPDLHSELNLSSLELGDSALYFCASRKGGSTDTQYFGPGTRLTVL.

The V gene is TRBV4-3, the J gene TRBJ1-6; D is unresolved. Germline V gene sequence: CDR1 LGHNA, CDR2 YSLEER. The CDR3 length is 13 residues. V dropped 1 base and J dropped 10 bases, with 8 bases sitting between them. CDR3 residues: CASSQGILSPLHF. Written as DNA, the CDR3 is TGCGCCAGCAGCCAAGGAATATTATCACCCCTCCACTTT.

This clone was counted a single time. The chain has TRBV7-9 and TRBJ2-3, with 15 bases identical to TRBD2. The CDR3 has 17 amino acids. V gave up 5 bases and J gave up 4 bases; unmatched junction bases: 7. Germline CDR1 reads SEHNR; CDR2 reads FQNEAQ (reference sequence). CDR3 DNA: TGTGCCAGCAGCATCGGACTAGCGGGGGGGCACGCAGATACGCAGTATTTT. Protein sequence: CASSIGLAGGHADTQYF.